A selection of T cell receptor beta chains follows, all from one sample in a study of T cell responses to AZD1222 COVID-19 vaccine. Profiled with immunoSEQ multiplex PCR; TCRdb holds only in-frame clones, not every one. The table lists about 120,000 clones, approximately 83% of them singletons. The material was peripheral blood, obtained on day 0 of AZD1222 vaccination. All receptors come from an adult in good health. Each CDR3 is given with its conserved first and last residue. The D gene is left open where the match is weak. Clone size appears in some rows only: once, few, many, or a class for an expanded clone.

clone_size d_call j_call v_call cdr3_nt cdr3_aa
once TRBD1 TRBJ2-1 TRBV9 TGTGCCAGCAGCCCCCGGGGACAGGTATACAATGAGCAGTTCTTC CASSPRGQVYNEQFF
- - TRBJ1-1 TRBV5-1 TGCGCCAGCAGCTTGGAAGCCGGGAGGGGGGACACTGAAGCTTTCTTT CASSLEAGRGDTEAFF
- - TRBJ1-4 TRBV19 TGTGCCAGTACCGGGGGCCGGATCGGAAAACTGTTTTTT CASTGGRIGKLFF
- TRBD1 TRBJ2-7 TRBV9 TGTGCCAGCAGCGTGACAGGGACCTCCTACGAGCAGTACTTC CASSVTGTSYEQYF
- - TRBJ2-2 TRBV7-9 TGTGCCAGCAGACTACGACTAGGAGGGGAGCTGTTTTTT CASRLRLGGELFF
- TRBD1 TRBJ2-2 TRBV28 TGTGCCAGCACCGCTGGAGACAGGGCCAACACCGGGGAGCTGTTTTTT CASTAGDRANTGELFF
- TRBD2 TRBJ2-1 TRBV5-5 TGTGCCAGCAGCCCTACGGACGGGGGGGCGGGTGAGCAGTTCTTC CASSPTDGGAGEQFF
- - TRBJ2-1 TRBV2 TGTGCCAGCAGTGGTGAGATTGAGCAGTTCTTC CASSGEIEQFF
- - TRBJ1-6 TRBV19 TGTGCCAGTAGTATCGGGGGGCTCTATAATTCACCCCTCCACTTT CASSIGGLYNSPLHF
once - TRBJ1-2 TRBV30 TGTGCCTGGAGTGCGGGGCAGCTCTATGGCTACACCTTC CAWSAGQLYGYTF
few - TRBJ1-1 TRBV30 TGTGCCTGGAAAGGTCAGGGCCGCACTGAAGCTTTCTTT CAWKGQGRTEAFF
- TRBD1 TRBJ1-5 TRBV27 TGTGCCAGCAGTTTTGGGGCGGGACAGCAGTATGATCAGCCCCAGCATTTT CASSFGAGQQYDQPQHF
once - TRBJ2-7 TRBV6-1 TGTGCCAGCAGTGAGCCTGGGGAGGCCTCCTACGAGCAGTACTTC CASSEPGEASYEQYF
- TRBD2 TRBJ2-1 TRBV9 TGTGCCAGCAGCGTAGCTAGCGGGAATAATGAGCAGTTCTTC CASSVASGNNEQFF
few TRBD2 TRBJ2-1 TRBV7-8 TGTGCCAGCAGCTTAGGGACTAGCGGAAATGAGCAGTTCTTC CASSLGTSGNEQFF
- - TRBJ1-2 TRBV11-2 TGTGCCAGCAGCAAAGGGGGGGCAGAAGGCTACACCTTC CASSKGGAEGYTF
few - TRBJ1-2 TRBV20-1 TGCAGTGCTATAGGGGGCTATGGCTACACCTTC CSAIGGYGYTF
- - TRBJ1-3 TRBV18 TGTGCCAGCTCACAAACGGGCGGAACCTCTGGAAACACCATATATTTT CASSQTGGTSGNTIYF
few TRBD1 TRBJ1-4 TRBV10-3 TGTGCCATCAGGGACAGGGGGCTCGAAAAACTGTTTTTT CAIRDRGLEKLFF
- - TRBJ2-7 TRBV6-5 TGTGCCAGTCGGGAACCGAGGACCTACGAGCAGTACTTC CASREPRTYEQYF
- - TRBJ2-7 TRBV5-1 TGCGCCAGCAGGGCTAACTACGAGCAGTACTTC CASRANYEQYF
- - TRBJ1-1 TRBV7-8 TGTGCCAGCAGCTTAGCAGGGTCAAGGGGAACTGAAGCTTTCTTT CASSLAGSRGTEAFF
- - TRBJ1-1 TRBV6-4 TGTGCCAGCAGTGACTCGGCAACAATGAACACTGAAGCTTTCTTT CASSDSATMNTEAFF
- - TRBJ1-2 TRBV6-5 TGTGCCAGCAGTTACTCTGGGGGGTTTGGTGGCTACACCTTC CASSYSGGFGGYTF
- TRBD1 TRBJ2-1 TRBV7-8 TGTGCCAGCAGCTTAACAGACAGGGGAAGCAATGAGCAGTTCTTC CASSLTDRGSNEQFF
- TRBD2 TRBJ2-3 TRBV5-1 TGCGCCAGCAGCTTGGACACAGCGGGGGGGTCCCGTTCCACAGATACGCAGTATTTT CASSLDTAGGSRSTDTQYF
- - TRBJ2-3 TRBV7-9 TGTGCCAGCAGCGCTATTGGGGGAGATACGCAGTATTTT CASSAIGGDTQYF
- - TRBJ2-3 TRBV25-1 TGTGCCAGCAGTGAATCTAGGGGTCCTAGCACAGATACGCAGTATTTT CASSESRGPSTDTQYF
- - TRBJ1-2 TRBV2 TGTGCCAGCAGTGCCAATGACCGACCTAACTATGGCTACACCTTC CASSANDRPNYGYTF
- - TRBJ2-7 TRBV18 TGTGCCAGCTCACCAGGGGCTGGACCCGAGCAGTACTTC CASSPGAGPEQYF
- - TRBJ1-1 TRBV18 TGTGCCAGCTCACCACAGAGACCGAACACTGAAGCTTTCTTT CASSPQRPNTEAFF